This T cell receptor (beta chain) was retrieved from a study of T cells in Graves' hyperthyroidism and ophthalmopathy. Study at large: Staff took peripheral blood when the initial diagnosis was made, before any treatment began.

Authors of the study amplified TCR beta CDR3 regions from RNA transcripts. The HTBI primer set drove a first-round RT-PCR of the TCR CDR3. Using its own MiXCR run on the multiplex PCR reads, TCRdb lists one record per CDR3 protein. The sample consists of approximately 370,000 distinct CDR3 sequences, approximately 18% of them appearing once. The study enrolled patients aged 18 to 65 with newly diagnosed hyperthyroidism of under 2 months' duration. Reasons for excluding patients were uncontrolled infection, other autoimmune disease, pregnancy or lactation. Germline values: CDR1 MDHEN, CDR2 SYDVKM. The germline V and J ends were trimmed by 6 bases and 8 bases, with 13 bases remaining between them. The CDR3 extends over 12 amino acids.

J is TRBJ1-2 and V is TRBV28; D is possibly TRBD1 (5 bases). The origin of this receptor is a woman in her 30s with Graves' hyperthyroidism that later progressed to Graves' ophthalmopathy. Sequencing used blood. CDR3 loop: CASRGGQLGYTF. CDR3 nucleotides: TGTGCCAGCAGGGGGGGTCAATTAGGCTACACCTTC.